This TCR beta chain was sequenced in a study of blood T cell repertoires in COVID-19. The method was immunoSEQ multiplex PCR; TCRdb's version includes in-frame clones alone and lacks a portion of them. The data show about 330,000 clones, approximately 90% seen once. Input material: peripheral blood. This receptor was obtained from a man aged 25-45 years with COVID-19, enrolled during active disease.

The CDR3 DNA is TGCGCCAGCAGCCAAGCCGGACAGGGGGCCTACGAGCAGTACTTC. Its protein product is CASSQAGQGAYEQYF. The rearrangement joins TRBV4-3 to TRBJ2-7; 10 bases map to TRBD1. With V trimmed by 1 base and J by 2 bases, 2 bases remained unmatched. Germline V lookup: CDR1 LGHNA, CDR2 YSLEER. This CDR3 has 15 residues.